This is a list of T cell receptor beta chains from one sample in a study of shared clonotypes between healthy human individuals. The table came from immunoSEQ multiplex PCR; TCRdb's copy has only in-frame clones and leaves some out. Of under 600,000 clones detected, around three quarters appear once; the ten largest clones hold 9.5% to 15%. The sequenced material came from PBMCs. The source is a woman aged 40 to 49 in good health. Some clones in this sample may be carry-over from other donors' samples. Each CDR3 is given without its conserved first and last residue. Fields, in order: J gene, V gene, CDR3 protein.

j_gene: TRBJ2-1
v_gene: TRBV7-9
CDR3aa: ASSLASRSGNNEQF

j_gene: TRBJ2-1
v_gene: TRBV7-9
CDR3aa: ASSLTNEQF

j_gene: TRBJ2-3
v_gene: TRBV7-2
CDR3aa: ASNGYISTDTQY

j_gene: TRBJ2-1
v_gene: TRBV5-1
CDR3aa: ASKSGLVLVNEQF

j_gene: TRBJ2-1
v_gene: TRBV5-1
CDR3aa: ASSLVGTSGNNEQF

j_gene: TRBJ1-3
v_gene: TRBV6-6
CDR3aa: ASNDRGSGNTIY

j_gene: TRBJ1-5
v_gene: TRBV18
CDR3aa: ASSPGVNQPQH

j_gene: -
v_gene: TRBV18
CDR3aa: ASSLGLLRQGSYEQY

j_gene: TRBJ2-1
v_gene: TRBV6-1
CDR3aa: ASSEAVENEQF

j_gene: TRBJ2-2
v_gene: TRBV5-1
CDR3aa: ASSSDGGQNTGELF

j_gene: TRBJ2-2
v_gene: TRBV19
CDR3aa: ASSTSSIGELF

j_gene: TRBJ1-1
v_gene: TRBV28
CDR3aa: ASSRWGENTEAF

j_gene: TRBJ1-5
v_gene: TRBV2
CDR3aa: ASSDRGDGQPQH

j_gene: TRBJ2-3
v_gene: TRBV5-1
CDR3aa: ASSTGTSASTDTQY

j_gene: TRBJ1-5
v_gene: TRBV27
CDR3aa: ASSSPRRNSNQPQH

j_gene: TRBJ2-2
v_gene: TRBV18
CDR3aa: ASSPPEAGVSSGELF

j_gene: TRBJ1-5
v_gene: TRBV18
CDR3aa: ASSGGGGQPQH

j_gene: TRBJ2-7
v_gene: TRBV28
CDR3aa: ASSKLAGGRNEQY

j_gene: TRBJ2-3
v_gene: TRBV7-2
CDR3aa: ASSFSGNTDTQY

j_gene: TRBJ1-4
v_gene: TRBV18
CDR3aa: ASSPSGQGEEKLF

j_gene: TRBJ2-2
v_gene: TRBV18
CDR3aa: ASSPGGGTNTGELF

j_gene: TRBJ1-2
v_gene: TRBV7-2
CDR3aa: ASSLGPSSGGGYT

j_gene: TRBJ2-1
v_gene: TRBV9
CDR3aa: ASSVDVGLSYNEQF

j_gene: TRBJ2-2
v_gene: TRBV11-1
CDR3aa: ASSFTLANTGELF

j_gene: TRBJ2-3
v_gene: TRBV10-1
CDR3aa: ASSPGTSGSTDTQY

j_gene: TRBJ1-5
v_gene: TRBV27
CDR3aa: ASSLQGNQPQH

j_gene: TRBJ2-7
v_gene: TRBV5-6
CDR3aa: ASSLHWPGQQFYEQY

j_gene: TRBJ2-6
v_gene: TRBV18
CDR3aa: ASSPIGLNSGANVLT

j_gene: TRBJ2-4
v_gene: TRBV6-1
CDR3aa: ASNPGPY

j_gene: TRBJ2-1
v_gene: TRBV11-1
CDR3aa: ASSWTAANNEQF